The clone carrying this TCR beta chain was seen more than once but under ten times. Antigen unknown. Germline assignment: CDR1 MNHNS and CDR2 SASEGT. The V end lost 6 bases, the J end lost 2 bases, and 17 bases lay between the germline ends. The CDR3 is 16 amino acids. 5'RACE with constant-segment primers yielded barcoded, UMI-tagged TCR alpha and TCR beta cDNA libraries. One entry per CDR3 protein, called by TCRdb with MiXCR from the 5' RACE reads. The repertoire holds around 200,000 distinct CDR3 sequences, with 27% as singletons. The sample comes from a study of T-cell memory formation after mild COVID-19. Study as a whole: TCR clusters largely stayed donor specific. Broader study findings: Clones that contracted from day 15 to 85 had balanced CD4/CD8; later expanders were CD4+ biased.

The gene calls are TRBV6-1 and TRBJ1-5; tentatively, D is TRBD1 (6 bases). This sequence was found in an adult woman who had mild COVID-19 (a few samples of this study predate the infection). Cell type and time point are not known. The sample comprised PBMCs or a T cell subset sorted from them (not recorded which). The CDR3 DNA sequence: TGTGCCAGCAGCTTTTCCCTCAACAGGGGCAATCAGCCCCAGCATTTT. This sequence encodes CASSFSLNRGNQPQHF.